A single sample is the source of the 11 T cell receptor beta chains below, sequenced in a study of T cell changes during pregnancy in multiple sclerosis (dated by TCRdb to about 2019). Preparation of the library involved the immunoSEQ multiplex PCR assay. This is the immuneACCESS table as TCRdb keeps it, with only in-frame sequences that have V and J called. A part of the clones is gone; compared with another copy, unresolved V genes explain less than half, and the rest is unexplained. Here the sample has tens of thousands of clones; more than 75% occur a single time. The ten largest clones represent roughly 1.5% of the sample. The material was peripheral blood, obtained in the third trimester of pregnancy. Source of these receptors: a female donor with multiple sclerosis, enrolled in a pregnancy study.

This clone was observed a handful of times. The chain is built from TRBV4-1 and TRBJ1-1, with D hard to call. Germline CDR1 MGHRA, CDR2 YSYEKL. V was trimmed by 5 bases and J by 0 bases, leaving 7 bases between them. The CDR3 has 13 amino acids. DNA of the CDR3: TGCGCCAGCAGCTCCACACTGAACACTGAAGCTTTCTTT. Translated, it gives CASSSTLNTEAFF.

The chain carries TRBV7-9 and TRBJ2-1, with a weak D call TRBD2 (5 bases). The V gene lost 5 bases and the J gene lost 4 bases, with 9 bases spanning the gap. Looked up from germline, CDR1 is SEHNR and CDR2 is FQNEAQ (reference sequence). The length of the CDR3 is 13 residues. CDR3: CASSRENYNEQFF. CDR3 sequence (DNA): TGTGCCAGCAGCAGGGAGAATTACAATGAGCAGTTCTTC.

This clone was counted once. This chain uses TRBV5-6 with TRBJ1-3; 8 nucleotides match TRBD1. Germline trimming cut 2 bases from V and 8 bases from J; bases unmatched to any gene: 15. Germline lookup yields CDR1 SGHDT and CDR2 YYEEEE. The CDR3 is made up of 17 amino acids. The CDR3, as DNA: TGTGCCAGCAGCTTTGGGACGGACAGGGAGGTAGGTGACACCATATATTTT. It codes for CASSFGTDREVGDTIYF.

Concerning this clone: One end of the junction varies from germline; a read error may be responsible. The rearrangement uses TRBV28 and TRBJ1-2, with 9 bases fitting TRBD1. Per the germline V gene, CDR1 is MDHEN and CDR2 is SYDVKM. This CDR3 has 12 amino acids. CDR3 coding DNA: TGTGCCAGCAGTTCCCAGTCACGGGACAGGGCCTTC. Amino acid sequence: CASSSQSRDRAF.

The chain employs TRBV10-3 and TRBJ2-1; 7 bases are a match to TRBD1. V gave up 3 bases and J gave up 3 bases; unmatched junction bases: 8. The CDR3 is 16 amino acids. CDR1 ENHRY and CDR2 SYGVKD come from the germline V gene. CDR3 sequence reads: CAISDGDRHNYNEQFF. CDR3 DNA sequence: TGTGCCATCAGTGATGGGGACAGACACAACTACAATGAGCAGTTCTTC.

This sequence joins TRBV7-9 and TRBJ1-1; weak D call: TRBD1 (6 bases). The CDR3 consists of 14 residues. With 1 base removed from V and 7 bases from J, the gap between germline ends came to 13 bases. Germline V gene lookup returns CDR1 SEHNR and CDR2 FQNEAQ (reference sequence). The CDR3 DNA is TGTGCCAGCAGCTTAGTCGAGGCAGGGGTTGAAGCTTTCTTT. Translating it yields CASSLVEAGVEAFF.

The chain is built from TRBV19 and TRBJ2-7, with D hard to call. The CDR3 sequence is 15 residues long. V lost 5 bases and J 2 bases, leaving 16 bases between the germline ends. Germline V gives CDR1 LNHDA, CDR2 SQIVND (reference sequence). The CDR3 protein is CASSPTHQAPYEQYF. As DNA, the CDR3 is TGTGCCAGTAGTCCGACGCATCAGGCTCCCTACGAGCAGTACTTC. Variable domain in full (rest from reference TRBV19 and TRBJ2-7): DGGITQSPKYLFRKEGQNVTLSCEQNLNHDAMYWYRQDPGQGLRLIYYSQIVNDFQKGDIAEGYSVSREKKESFPLTVTSAQKNPTAFYLCASSPTHQAPYEQYFGPGTRLTVT.

The rearrangement joins TRBV2 to TRBJ2-1, with a tentative D call TRBD2 (6 bases). The CDR3 extends over 13 amino acids. Trimming took 11 bases from V and 0 from J, leaving 11 bases between them. Germline V gene data show CDR1 as SNHLY and CDR2 as FYNNEI. The CDR3 DNA follows: TGTGCCGGGGCTAGCGACTCCTACAATGAGCAGTTCTTC. Amino acid sequence: CAGASDSYNEQFF.

The V and J genes are TRBV7-3 and TRBJ1-1; D gene ambiguous. Germline assignment: CDR1 SGHTA and CDR2 FQGTGA. This CDR3 comprises 13 residues. The V end was cut by 7 bases, the J end by 5 bases, with 14 bases between. DNA for the CDR3: TGTGCCAGCACCGAGGGCAGTTGGACTGAAGCTTTCTTT. Translated: CASTEGSWTEAFF.

This sequence joins TRBV19 and TRBJ2-2, with 8 nucleotides matching TRBD1. This CDR3 contains 16 residues. Germline lookup yields CDR1 LNHDA and CDR2 SQIVND (reference sequence). V was pared by 7 bases and J by 4 bases, with 11 bases of the junction left unmatched. The CDR3, as DNA: TGTGCCAGTAAGGGGGGTCCCACAGGGGGCACCGGGGAGCTGTTTTTT. Translated: CASKGGPTGGTGELFF.

In nucleotides, the CDR3 is TGTGCCAGCTCACCGGTACAGGCCTACAATGAGCAGTTCTTC. Residues: CASSPVQAYNEQFF. The rearrangement joins TRBV18 to TRBJ2-1; TRBD1 might be the D (5 bases). The CDR3 length is 14 residues. The V end lost 3 bases, the J end lost 2 bases, and 8 bases lay between the germline ends. Germline loops: CDR1 KGHSH, CDR2 LQKENI.